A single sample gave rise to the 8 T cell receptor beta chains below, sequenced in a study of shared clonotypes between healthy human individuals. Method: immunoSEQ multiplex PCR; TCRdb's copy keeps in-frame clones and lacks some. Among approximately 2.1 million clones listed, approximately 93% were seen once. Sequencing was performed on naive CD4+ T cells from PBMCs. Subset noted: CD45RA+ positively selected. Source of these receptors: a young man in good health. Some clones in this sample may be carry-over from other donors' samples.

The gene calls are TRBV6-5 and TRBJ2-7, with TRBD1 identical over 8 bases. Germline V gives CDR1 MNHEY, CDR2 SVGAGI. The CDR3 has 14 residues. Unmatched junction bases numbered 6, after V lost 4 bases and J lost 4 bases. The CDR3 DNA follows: TGTGCCAGCAGTTTATCACAGGGGGTTTACGAGCAGTACTTC. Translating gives CASSLSQGVYEQYF.

CDR3 in amino acids: CASKSSGTHNEQFF. The CDR3 DNA reads as TGTGCCAGTAAGTCTAGCGGGACACACAATGAGCAGTTCTTC. This rearrangement joins TRBV19 to TRBJ2-1; TRBD2 aligns across 9 bases. With 7 bases clipped from V and 5 bases from J, the junction kept 6 bases outside the gene matches. CDR1 is LNHDA, CDR2 SQIVND, per germline (reference sequence). The length of the CDR3 is 14 residues.

The CDR3 loop reads CASSLAQGMGAFF. CDR3 sequence (DNA): TGTGCCAGCAGCTTAGCCCAGGGGATGGGAGCTTTCTTT. The chain links TRBV11-2 to TRBJ1-1; a weak D match, TRBD1 (6 bases). The germline V gene has CDR1 SGHAT and CDR2 FQNNGV. The CDR3 length is 13 residues. V shed 1 base and J shed 10 bases, with 13 bases lying between them.

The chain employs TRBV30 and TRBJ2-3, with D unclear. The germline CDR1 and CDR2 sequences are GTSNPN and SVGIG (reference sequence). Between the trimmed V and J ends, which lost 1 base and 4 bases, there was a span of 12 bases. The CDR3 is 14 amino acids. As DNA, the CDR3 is TGTGCCTGGAGTGGGGGTGGTAGTTCAGATACGCAGTATTTT. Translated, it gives CAWSGGGSSDTQYF.

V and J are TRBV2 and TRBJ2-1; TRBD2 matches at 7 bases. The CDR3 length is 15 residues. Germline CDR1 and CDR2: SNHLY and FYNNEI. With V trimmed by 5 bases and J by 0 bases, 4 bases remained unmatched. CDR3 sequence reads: CASSLQRGSYNEQFF. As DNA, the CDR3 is TGTGCCAGCAGTCTCCAGCGGGGCTCCTACAATGAGCAGTTCTTC.

The CDR3 spells CASGLGGVYEQYF. The CDR3 region has the DNA TGCGCCAGCGGGTTAGGGGGCGTCTACGAGCAGTACTTC. The chain has TRBV5-1 and TRBJ2-7; 7 nucleotides agree with TRBD1. Germline assignment: CDR1 SGHRS and CDR2 YFSETQ. V lost 7 bases, J lost 3 bases, and 7 bases stayed unmatched. The CDR3 totals 13 residues.

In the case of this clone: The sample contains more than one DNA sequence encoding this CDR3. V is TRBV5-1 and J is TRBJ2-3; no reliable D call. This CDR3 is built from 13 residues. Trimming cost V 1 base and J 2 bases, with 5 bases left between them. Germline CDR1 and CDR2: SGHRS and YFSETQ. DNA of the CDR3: TGCGCCAGCAGCTTGTCCTACACAGATACGCAGTATTTT. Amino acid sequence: CASSLSYTDTQYF.

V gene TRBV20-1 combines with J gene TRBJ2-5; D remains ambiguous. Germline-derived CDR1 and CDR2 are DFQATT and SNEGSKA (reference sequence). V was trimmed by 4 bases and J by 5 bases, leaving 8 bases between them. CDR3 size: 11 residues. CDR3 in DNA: TGCAGTGCTAAGTCGTGGGAGACCCAGTACTTC. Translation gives CSAKSWETQYF.